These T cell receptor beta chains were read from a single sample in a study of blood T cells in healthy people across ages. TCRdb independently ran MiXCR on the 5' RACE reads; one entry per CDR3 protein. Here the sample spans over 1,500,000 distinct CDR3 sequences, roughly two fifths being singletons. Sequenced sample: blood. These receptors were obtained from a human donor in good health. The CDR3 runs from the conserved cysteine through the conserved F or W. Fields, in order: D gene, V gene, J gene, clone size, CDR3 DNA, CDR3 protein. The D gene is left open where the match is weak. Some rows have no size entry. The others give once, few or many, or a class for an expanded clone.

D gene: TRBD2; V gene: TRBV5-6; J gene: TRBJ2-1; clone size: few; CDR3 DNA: TGTGCCAGCAGCTTGGAGGGCGGGGGGCTGTACAATGAGCAGTTCTTC; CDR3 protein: CASSLEGGGLYNEQFF
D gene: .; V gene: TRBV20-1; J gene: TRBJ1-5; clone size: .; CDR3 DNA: TGCAGTGCTAGAGTGCAGGGAGATCAGCCCCAGCATTTT; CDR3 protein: CSARVQGDQPQHF
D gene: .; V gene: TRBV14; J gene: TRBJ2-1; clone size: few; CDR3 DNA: TGTGCCAGCAGCCCGATGGCACTCTACAATGAGCAGTTCTTC; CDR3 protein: CASSPMALYNEQFF
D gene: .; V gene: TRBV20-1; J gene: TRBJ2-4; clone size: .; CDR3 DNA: TGCAGTGCTAGAGATGCAGGGAATCAGGCCATTCAGTACTTC; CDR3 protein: CSARDAGNQAIQYF
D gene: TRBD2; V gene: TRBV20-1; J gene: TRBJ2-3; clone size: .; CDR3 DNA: TGCAGTGTTAGGGCCCTAGCGGGGGCCACCGATACGCAGTATTTT; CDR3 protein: CSVRALAGATDTQYF
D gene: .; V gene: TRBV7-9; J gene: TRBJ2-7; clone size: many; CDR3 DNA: TGTGCCAGCAGTCGAGACTTGTACGAGCAGTACTTC; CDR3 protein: CASSRDLYEQYF
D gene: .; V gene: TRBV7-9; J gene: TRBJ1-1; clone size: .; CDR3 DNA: TGTGCCAGCAGCCTTTACAGGGACGCGACTGAAGCTTTCTTT; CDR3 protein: CASSLYRDATEAFF
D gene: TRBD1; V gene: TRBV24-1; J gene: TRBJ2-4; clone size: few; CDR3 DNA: TGTGCCACCAGTGATTTCCCTCTGGGGGACAGACTAGCCAAAAACATTCAGTACTTC; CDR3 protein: CATSDFPLGDRLAKNIQYF
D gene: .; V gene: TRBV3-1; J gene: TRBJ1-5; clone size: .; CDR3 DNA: TGTGCCAGCAGCCCCCAAGGGCCCCAGCATTTT; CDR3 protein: CASSPQGPQHF
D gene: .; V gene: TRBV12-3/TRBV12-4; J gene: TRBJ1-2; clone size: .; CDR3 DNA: TGTGCCAGCAATAACGGGGGAGTAAGGAGTGGCTACACCTTC; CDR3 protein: CASNNGGVRSGYTF
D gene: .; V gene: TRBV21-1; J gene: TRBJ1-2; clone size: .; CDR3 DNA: TGTGCCAGCAGGCTGAACAGGGCCTATGGCTACACCTTC; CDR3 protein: CASRLNRAYGYTF
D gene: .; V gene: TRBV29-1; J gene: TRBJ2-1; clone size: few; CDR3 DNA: TGCAGCGTTGGTGTGACAGGCTCCTACAATGAGCAGTTCTTC; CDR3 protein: CSVGVTGSYNEQFF
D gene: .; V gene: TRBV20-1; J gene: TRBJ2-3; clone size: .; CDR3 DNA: TGCAGTGCTATCGGTCCGGGCACAGATACGCAGTATTTT; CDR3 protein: CSAIGPGTDTQYF
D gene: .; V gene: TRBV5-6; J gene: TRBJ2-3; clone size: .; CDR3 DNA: TGTGCCAGCAGCTTGAGAGGGGCCCCTGGTACAGATACGCAGTATTTT; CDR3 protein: CASSLRGAPGTDTQYF
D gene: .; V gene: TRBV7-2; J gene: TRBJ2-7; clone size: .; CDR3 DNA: TGTGCCAGCAGCCTTACTTTACACGAGCAGTACTTC; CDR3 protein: CASSLTLHEQYF
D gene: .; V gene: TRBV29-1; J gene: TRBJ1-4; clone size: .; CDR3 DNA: TGCAGCGTTGAAGATAAAGGTCTAAGTGAAAAACTGTTTTTT; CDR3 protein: CSVEDKGLSEKLFF
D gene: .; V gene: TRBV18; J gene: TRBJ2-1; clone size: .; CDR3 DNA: TGTGCCAGCTCACCCAATAATCCCGGGGACGGATACAATGAGCAGTTCTTC; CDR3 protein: CASSPNNPGDGYNEQFF
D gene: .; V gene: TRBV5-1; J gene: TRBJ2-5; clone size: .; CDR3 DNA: TGCGCCAGCAGCATCATGGGGGAGACCCAGTACTTC; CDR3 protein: CASSIMGETQYF
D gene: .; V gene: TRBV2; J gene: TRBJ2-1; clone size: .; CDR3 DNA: TGTGCCAGCAGTGAGACTGGCTACAATGAGCAGTTCTTC; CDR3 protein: CASSETGYNEQFF
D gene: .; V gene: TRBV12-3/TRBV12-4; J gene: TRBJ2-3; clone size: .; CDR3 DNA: TGTGCCAGCAGTTTGTACAGGGTTTCAGATACGCAGTATTTT; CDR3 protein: CASSLYRVSDTQYF
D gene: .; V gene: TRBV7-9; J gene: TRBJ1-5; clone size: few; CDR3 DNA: TGTGCCAGCAGCTTGGGACTGGATAATCAGCCCCAGCATTTT; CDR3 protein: CASSLGLDNQPQHF
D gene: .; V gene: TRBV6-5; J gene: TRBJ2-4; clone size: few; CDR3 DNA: TGTGCCAGCAGTTACAGGGACGCGAACATTCAGTACTTC; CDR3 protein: CASSYRDANIQYF
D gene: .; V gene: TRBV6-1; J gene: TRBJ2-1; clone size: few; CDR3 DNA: TGTGCCAGCAGTGAGGGGGTATACAATGAGCAGTTCTTC; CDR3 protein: CASSEGVYNEQFF
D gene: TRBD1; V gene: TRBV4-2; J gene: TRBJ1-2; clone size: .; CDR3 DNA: TGTGCCAGCAGCCAAGTTCAAGGGGGCACTTTCTATGGCTACACCTTC; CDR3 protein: CASSQVQGGTFYGYTF
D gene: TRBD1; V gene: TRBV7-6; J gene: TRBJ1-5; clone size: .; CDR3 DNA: TGTGCCAGCAGCCGATCGGGACAGATAAATCAGCCCCAGCATTTT; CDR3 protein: CASSRSGQINQPQHF
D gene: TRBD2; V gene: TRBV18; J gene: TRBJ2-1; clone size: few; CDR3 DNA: TGTGCCAGCTCACCAGGGCGGGGAGTAGCGGGTCCGAACAATGAGCAGTTCTTC; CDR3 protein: CASSPGRGVAGPNNEQFF
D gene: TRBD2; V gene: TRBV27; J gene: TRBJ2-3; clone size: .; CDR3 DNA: TGTGCCAGCATGGGACTAAATAGCACAGATACGCAGTATTTT; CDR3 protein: CASMGLNSTDTQYF
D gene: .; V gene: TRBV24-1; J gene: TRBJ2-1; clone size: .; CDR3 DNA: TGTGCCACCAGTGATCCACCCACCAGGGGTTACAATGAGCAGTTCTTC; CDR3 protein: CATSDPPTRGYNEQFF
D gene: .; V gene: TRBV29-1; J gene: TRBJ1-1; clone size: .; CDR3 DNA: TGCAGCGTAACCACGGCGGTATACACTGAAGCTTTCTTT; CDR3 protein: CSVTTAVYTEAFF
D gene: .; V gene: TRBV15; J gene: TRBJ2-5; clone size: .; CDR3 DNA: TGTGCCACCAAAGGGGGGCTAAGGGAGACCCAGTACTTC; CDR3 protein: CATKGGLRETQYF
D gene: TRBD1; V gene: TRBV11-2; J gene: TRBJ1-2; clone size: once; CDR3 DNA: TGTGCCAGCAGTTTAGATTCAACAGGGGGCCTCTATGGCTACACCTTC; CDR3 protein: CASSLDSTGGLYGYTF
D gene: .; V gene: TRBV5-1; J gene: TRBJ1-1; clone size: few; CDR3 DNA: TGCGCCAGCAGCTTCGAAGTTAAAACTGAAGCTTTCTTT; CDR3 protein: CASSFEVKTEAFF
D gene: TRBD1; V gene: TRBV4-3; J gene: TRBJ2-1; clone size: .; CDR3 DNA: TGCGCCAGCAGCCGGGACAGGGAGGATGAGCAGTTCTTC; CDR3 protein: CASSRDREDEQFF
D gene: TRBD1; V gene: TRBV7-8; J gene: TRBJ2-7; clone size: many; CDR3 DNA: TGTGCCAGCAGCTTAGCAGGGGGCGAGCCTTCCTACGAGCAGTACTTC; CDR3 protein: CASSLAGGEPSYEQYF
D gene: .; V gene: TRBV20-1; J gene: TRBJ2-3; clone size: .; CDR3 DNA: TGCAGTGCAGGGGGAGTAGATACGCAGTATTTT; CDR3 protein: CSAGGVDTQYF
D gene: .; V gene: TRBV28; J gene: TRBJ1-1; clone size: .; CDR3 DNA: TGTGCCAGCAGTATCCCGGGACCGAACACTGAAGCTTTCTTT; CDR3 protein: CASSIPGPNTEAFF
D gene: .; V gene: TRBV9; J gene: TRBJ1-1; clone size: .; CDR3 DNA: TGTGCCAGCAGCGTAGATAGTTGGGAGGCTGAAGCTTTCTTT; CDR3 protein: CASSVDSWEAEAFF
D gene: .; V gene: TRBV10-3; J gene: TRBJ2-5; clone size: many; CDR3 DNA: TGTGCCATCAGTGAGTTGGGCGAGAGGGAGACCCAGTACTTC; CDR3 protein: CAISELGERETQYF
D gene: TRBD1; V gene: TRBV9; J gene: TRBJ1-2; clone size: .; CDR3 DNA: TGTGCCAGCAGCGCACGGGACAGCCGATGGGGCTACACCTTC; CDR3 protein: CASSARDSRWGYTF
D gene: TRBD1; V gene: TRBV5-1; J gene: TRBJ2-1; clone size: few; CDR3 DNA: TGTGCCAGCAGCTTGGGGGGCGGACAGGGCTCCTACAATGAGCAGTTCTTC; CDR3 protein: CASSLGGGQGSYNEQFF
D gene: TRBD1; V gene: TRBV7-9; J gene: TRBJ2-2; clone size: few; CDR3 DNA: TGTGCCAGCAGCTTAACCGGGACAGGGGACGTTTCCGGGGAGCTGTTTTTT; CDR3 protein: CASSLTGTGDVSGELFF
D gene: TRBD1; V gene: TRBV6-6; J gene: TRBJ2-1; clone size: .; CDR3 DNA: TGTGCCAGCAGTTACCCCGGGACAGGGGTCAATGAGCAGTTCTTC; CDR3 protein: CASSYPGTGVNEQFF
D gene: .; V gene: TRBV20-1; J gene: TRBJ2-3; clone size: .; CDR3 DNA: TGCAGTGCTAGAGCTCAGAGCAGTCGACGAGATACGCAGTATTTT; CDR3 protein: CSARAQSSRRDTQYF
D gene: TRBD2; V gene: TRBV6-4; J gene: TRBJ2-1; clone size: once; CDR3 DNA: TGTGCCAGCAGTGCCAACGCGGGGGGCTACAATAAGCAGTTCTTC; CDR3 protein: CASSANAGGYNKQFF
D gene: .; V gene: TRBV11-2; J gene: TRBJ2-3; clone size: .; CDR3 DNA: TGTGCCAGCAGCTTCCGCTATCTTAGCACAGATACGCAGTATTTT; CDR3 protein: CASSFRYLSTDTQYF